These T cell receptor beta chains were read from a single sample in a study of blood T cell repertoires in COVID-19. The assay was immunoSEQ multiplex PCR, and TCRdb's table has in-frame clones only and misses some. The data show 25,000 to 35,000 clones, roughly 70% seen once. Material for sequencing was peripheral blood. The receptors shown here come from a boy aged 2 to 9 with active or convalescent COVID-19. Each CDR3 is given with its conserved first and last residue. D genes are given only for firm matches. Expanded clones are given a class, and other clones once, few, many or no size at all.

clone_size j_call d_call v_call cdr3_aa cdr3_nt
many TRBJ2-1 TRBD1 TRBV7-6 CASSLADREQFF TGTGCCAGCAGCTTAGCGGACAGGGAGCAGTTCTTC
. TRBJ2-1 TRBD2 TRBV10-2 CASSPLAGESYNEQFF TGCGCCAGCAGTCCTCTAGCGGGAGAGTCCTACAATGAGCAGTTCTTC
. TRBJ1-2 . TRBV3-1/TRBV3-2 CASSQDQGYTF TGTGCCAGCAGCCAAGATCAAGGCTACACCTTC
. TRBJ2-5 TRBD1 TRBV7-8 CASSTGGTLKETQYF TGTGCCAGCAGCACAGGGGGGACTCTAAAAGAGACCCAGTACTTC
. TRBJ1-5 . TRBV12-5 CASGLVWSRQPQHF TGTGCTAGTGGTTTGGTATGGAGTCGACAGCCCCAGCATTTT
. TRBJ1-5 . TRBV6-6 CASSYVQGGQPQHF TGTGCCAGCAGTTACGTCCAGGGAGGGCAGCCCCAGCATTTT
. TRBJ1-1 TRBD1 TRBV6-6 CASTPADRENTEAFF TGTGCCAGCACGCCGGCGGACAGGGAGAACACTGAAGCTTTCTTT
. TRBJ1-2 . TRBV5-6 CASSLVGHNYGYTF TGTGCCAGCAGCTTGGTAGGACATAACTATGGCTACACCTTC
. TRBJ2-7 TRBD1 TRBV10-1 CASSHRGSYEQYF TGCGCCAGCAGCCACAGGGGGAGCTACGAGCAGTACTTC
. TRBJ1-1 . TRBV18 CASLPGSTNTEAFF TGTGCCAGCTTACCGGGCAGTACGAACACTGAAGCTTTCTTT
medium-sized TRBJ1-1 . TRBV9 CASSATFNTEAFF TGTGCCAGCAGCGCAACATTTAACACTGAAGCTTTCTTT
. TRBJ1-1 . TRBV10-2 CASLTGSMEAFF TGCGCCAGCCTTACAGGTTCTATGGAAGCTTTCTTT
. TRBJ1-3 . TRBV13 CASSRGLPGDTIYF TGTGCCAGCAGCCGGGGACTGCCGGGGGACACCATATATTTT
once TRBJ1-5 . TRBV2 CASDYVNHIVIDQPQHF TGTGCCAGCGACTATGTCAACCACATAGTCATAGATCAGCCCCAGCATTTT